The rows below give T cell receptor beta chains drawn from one sample of a study of shared clonotypes between healthy human individuals. Repertoires were generated with immunoSEQ multiplex PCR, while TCRdb's copy carries only in-frame clones and drops some. The table includes around 1.4 million clones, approximately 98.5% detected once. Sequenced sample: naive CD4+ T cells sorted from blood. The receptors come from a man between 25 and 39 years old in good health. The CDR3 runs from the conserved cysteine through the conserved F or W. D genes are given only for firm matches. Rows may omit the clone size; those that give it use once, few, many or a size class.

j_call	clone_size	v_call	d_call	cdr3_nt	cdr3_aa
TRBJ2-1	.	TRBV5-6	TRBD2	TGTGCCAGCAGCTTTGGACTAGCGGGAGGGTTGGTGTACAATGAGCAGTTCTTC	CASSFGLAGGLVYNEQFF
TRBJ2-5	.	TRBV29-1	.	TGCAGCGCTGATGGGGGTAGGGGAGAGACCCAGTACTTC	CSADGGRGETQYF
TRBJ1-5	.	TRBV7-6	.	TGTGCCAGCAGCTTAAATTGGGGCAATCAGCCCCAGCATTTT	CASSLNWGNQPQHF
TRBJ2-1	.	TRBV19	TRBD2	TGTGCCAGTAGTATAGGCTCTCGCGGGAGCCGTAGGAATGAGCAGTTCTTC	CASSIGSRGSRRNEQFF
TRBJ2-5	.	TRBV5-6	TRBD2	TGTGCCAGCAGCAGGACTAGCGGGAGGTTGTTTGAGACCCAGTACTTC	CASSRTSGRLFETQYF
TRBJ2-7	.	TRBV5-6	.	TGTGCCAGCAGCTCTGGCCCACTAGCTTCCTACGAGCAGTACTTC	CASSSGPLASYEQYF
TRBJ2-3	.	TRBV5-1	TRBD2	TGCGCCAGCAGCACTGGACTAGCGGGAATCCCCTACACAGATACGCAGTATTTT	CASSTGLAGIPYTDTQYF
TRBJ2-1	.	TRBV4-1	.	TGCGCCAGCTTGGAACCTTACGGCAATGAGCAGTTCTTC	CASLEPYGNEQFF
TRBJ2-1	.	TRBV6-5	.	TGTGCCAGCAGTTACCCAGCAACCGGGGCCGGTGAGCAGTTCTTC	CASSYPATGAGEQFF
TRBJ2-7	once	TRBV7-2	.	TGTGCCAGCAGCAAACAGGGAAGGTCCTCCTACGAGCAGTACTTC	CASSKQGRSSYEQYF
TRBJ2-1	.	TRBV2	TRBD2	TGTGCCAGCAGTGATATGGGGACTAGCGGGTATTCCTACAATGAGCAGTTCTTC	CASSDMGTSGYSYNEQFF
TRBJ1-5	.	TRBV29-1	.	TGCAGCGCCGGGGGGGGTGGCGGGCAGCCCCAGCATTTT	CSAGGGGGQPQHF
TRBJ1-4	.	TRBV4-3	TRBD1	TGCGCCAGCAGGGGGACAGGGGAAGAAAAACTGTTTTTT	CASRGTGEEKLFF
TRBJ2-5	.	TRBV4-3	.	TGCGCCAGCAGCCAGAGTGCCGGAGAGACCCAGTACTTC	CASSQSAGETQYF